This TCR beta chain appears in the sequencing data of a study of T cells in Graves' hyperthyroidism and ophthalmopathy. Study results and limitations: Most expanded thyroid clonotypes above 0.001 recurred in blood.

CDR3 length: 15 amino acids. CDR1 and CDR2 from the germline V gene are DFQATT and SNEGSKA (reference sequence). The V gene lost 5 bases and the J gene lost 5 bases, with 21 bases spanning the gap. This clonotype has ten or more counts. Its specificity is unknown. TCR beta CDR3 region amplification was performed from RNA transcripts. Primed by the HTBI set, a first-round RT-PCR was run on the TCR CDR3. TCRdb fed the multiplex PCR reads into MiXCR, producing one record per CDR3 protein. The data show 500,000 to 600,000 distinct CDR3 sequences, about 20% seen once. The TCR was taken from a man in his forties with Graves' ophthalmopathy. The sequenced sample consisted of blood. This chain uses TRBV20-1 with TRBJ1-1; D possibly corresponds to TRBD1 (6 bases). The CDR3 sequence is CSAPVPTGADTEAFF. The CDR3 DNA reads as TGCAGTGCTCCCGTCCCCACGGGGGCAGATACTGAAGCTTTCTTT.